The TCR beta chain under discussion was sequenced for a study of graft-versus-host responses after intestinal transplantation listed by TCRdb under 2021. Notes on the research overall: Multivisceral, liver-intestinal, or isolated intestinal transplants were received by the recipients. All recipients received anti-thymocyte globulin induction followed by maintenance tacrolimus and steroids for 3 to 4 years. After intestinal transplantation, graft-versus-host and host-versus-graft alloreactive T cell clones in the graft, circulation and bone marrow were tracked using bulk TCR-beta CDR3 sequencing. Alloreactive clones were identified by sequencing pre-transplant mixed lymphocyte reaction products and comparing them with unstimulated pre-transplant donor and recipient T cells. The cohort enrolled under 25 intestinal transplant recipients including one retransplant, and a few patients lacking pretransplant specimens were excluded. A peak of at least 4% donor T cells among recipient peripheral blood mononuclear cells was the definition used for donor T cell macrochimerism. Instead of going to the commercial service, samples from a few later patients were sequenced in-house on an Illumina MiSeq and processed with MiXCR. What the study reported, not specific to this receptor: High GvH to HvG T cell clonal ratios were observed in the allografts of patients with donor T cell macrochimerism. Early after transplant, peak levels of circulating GvH clones were found to be associated with declines in HvG clones. GvH clones turned up in recipient bone marrow, with some appearing earlier in ileal mucosa or blood, a pattern consistent with an intestinal mucosal origin. Conclusions were limited by the relatively low number and heterogeneity of intestinal transplant patients.

Receptor libraries were prepared by the immunoSEQ multiplex PCR assay. For most patients, genomic DNA was isolated using the Qiagen DNeasy Blood and Tissue Kit and was shipped frozen to Adaptive Biotechnologies for TCR sequencing. Adaptive Biotechnologies carried out high-throughput TCR-beta CDR3 sequencing of genomic DNA for most patients. Per the source publication's procedure: TCR sequencing data for 15 to 20 patients were retrieved from Adaptive's ImmunoSEQ software; a few other patients were processed with MiXCR and VDJtools. CD4 versus CD8 sorting errors were corrected by removing sequences found in both subsets at a frequency ratio below 5:1. CDR3 nucleotide sequences shared between donor and recipient were removed because their origin could not be assigned. To be classed as alloreactive, a clone needed at least 2-fold expansion over unstimulated cells and a minimum CFSE-low frequency of 0.002% (template counts) or 0.001% (read counts). A clone was considered mappable if detected in the sequenced pre-transplant spleen, lymph node, or MLR CFSE-low populations of the donor or recipient. Cumulative frequency of alloreactive clones was calculated as a percentage of all sequences weighted by copy number. Held by TCRdb, this immuneACCESS table contains in-frame sequences only and omits some clones. Under half of the omission traces to an unresolved V gene where checked; the cause of the rest is unknown. V and J calls plus clone size are reproduced from that table; the DNA served to infer D and trimming. The sample has over 3,000 clones on record, around 41% of them singletons. The ten biggest clones cover over 5% of the sample.

The intended sense of this specimen's time point label: cells obtained before transplantation from donor or recipient. Mixed lymphocyte reactions plated approximately 200,000 CFSE-labeled pre-transplant responders with approximately 200,000 irradiated violet-dye-labeled stimulators and were cultured for six to seven days. After the mixed lymphocyte reaction, proliferating CD3+CD4+CFSE-low and CD3+CD8+CFSE-low responder cells were FACS-sorted on a BD Influx sorter. A remark on this clone: No much larger clone is present one base from it, and per-base qualities are unavailable.

At the junction V is shortened by 3 bases and J by 10 bases, with 13 bases in between. The CDR3 starts with the cysteine, ends with the phenylalanine, and has 12 residues. Only the CDR3 region is kept as DNA, spanning 36 bases read in frame from base 1. CDR1 and CDR2, looked up from the germline V gene (reference sequence), are GTSNPN and SVGIG. This material consisted of alloreactive CD8+ T cells from a mixed lymphocyte reaction culture, taken before transplantation. What this sample's cell subset or site label stands for: CFSE-low proliferating T cells sorted from approximately 6-day pre-transplant mixed lymphocyte reaction (GvH or HvG direction). This receptor was obtained from a human patient who was an organ donor for intestinal transplantation. The sequence is built from TRBV30 and TRBJ2-1; the D segment could be TRBD2, given 6 matching bases. Here the CDR3 is given as CAWSYGLNEQFF. DNA sequence: TGTGCCTGGAGCTATGGACTAAACGAGCAGTTCTTC.